This T cell receptor beta chain was sequenced during a study of human T cells and chemical hapten exposure. In the study overall: Patients, chiefly female, had alopecia areata, totalis or universalis. TCR yields differed between samples (mainly from small differences in pooled library volume).

Per the original methods: Sample TCR totals centred on a median of about 100,000, ranging about 20,000 to 750,000. TCRdb passed the RACE reads through MiXCR, listing each CDR3 protein once. These V and J calls are TCRdb output, not the study's own analysis. Among about 89,000 distinct CDR3 sequences listed, 8% to 13% were seen once. In its sample, this clonotype was seen many times. CDR3 length: 15 amino acids. Trimming shortened V by 2 bases and J by 2 bases, and 10 bases separated the two germline ends. Germline V lookup: CDR1 SGHTA, CDR2 FQGNSA. Indicated time point: patch test 2, 6 weeks after DPC sensitization. Treatment noted: therapeutic diphenylcyclopropenone sensitization with weekly scalp DPC.

The receptor was isolated from a man aged 40-49 years with alopecia areata. Some clones in this sample may be carry-over from other donors' samples. V is TRBV7-2 and J is TRBJ1-5, with D maybe TRBD1 (6 bases). This material consisted of whole blood, taken in connection with sensitization to the hapten diphenylcyclopropenone (DPC). The CDR3 sequence is CASSLSGVGNQPQHF. The CDR3 DNA is TGTGCCAGCAGCTTATCAGGGGTAGGCAATCAGCCCCAGCATTTT.